One and the same sample provided the 10 T cell receptor beta chains below, sequenced in a study of T-cell reconstitution after alpha-beta-depleted transplantation in children. Unique molecular identifiers tagged the TCRbeta library. Each CDR3 protein gets one entry after TCRdb re-called the PCR reads with MiXCR. The table records hundreds of thousands of distinct CDR3 sequences, around 13% of them present only once. Material: PBMCs, obtained before TCRalphabeta/CD19-depleted stem cell transplant. Every receptor here comes from a girl aged 2 to 10 with congenital amegakaryocytic thrombocytopenia, due to receive a stem cell transplant.

This clonotype came up many times. J is TRBJ2-7 and V is TRBV5-5, with D uncertain. The CDR3 loop spans 13 amino acids. Germline loops: CDR1 SGHKS, CDR2 YYEKEE (reference sequence). The V end lost 1 base, the J end lost 1 base, and 6 bases lay between the germline ends. CDR3 bases: TGTGCCAGCAGCTTGAATCCATCCTACGAGCAGTACTTC. As protein: CASSLNPSYEQYF.

This clonotype came up many times. The genes are TRBV20-1 and TRBJ2-7; TRBD2 is a possible D gene (6 bases). The CDR3 length is 13 residues. Between the trimmed V and J ends, which lost 4 bases and 3 bases, there was a span of 13 bases. The germline CDR1 and CDR2 sequences are DFQATT and SNEGSKA (reference sequence). The CDR3 nucleotides read TGCAGTGCTATATCACTAGCCCACTACGAGCAGTACTTC. Amino acids: CSAISLAHYEQYF.

This clonotype was seen repeatedly, ten times or more. The chain employs TRBV6-1 and TRBJ1-5; 9 nucleotides align to TRBD1. The junction had 15 bases not matched to a gene; V was cut back by 6 bases and J by 6 bases. Germline CDR1 and CDR2: MNHNS and SASEGT. The CDR3 has 17 amino acids. CDR3 sequence reads: CASRSIYRGRLGQPQHF. In DNA form, the CDR3 reads TGTGCCAGCAGGAGTATATACAGGGGGCGGTTGGGTCAGCCCCAGCATTTT.

This clonotype was seen more than once but under ten times. The J gene is TRBJ2-3, the V gene TRBV7-9; tentatively, D is TRBD2 (6 bases). Germline V gives CDR1 SEHNR, CDR2 FQNEAQ (reference sequence). V was trimmed by 1 base and J by 4 bases, leaving 12 bases between them. This CDR3 region has 15 residues. The CDR3 nucleotides read TGTGCCAGCAGCTTAGGCGGGATTAACGCAGATACGCAGTATTTT. Its translation is CASSLGGINADTQYF.

This clonotype occurred many times. V usage is TRBV6-1 and J usage is TRBJ1-1; no reliable D call. CDR1 MNHNS and CDR2 SASEGT come from the germline V gene. This CDR3 region has 12 residues. Trimming stripped 0 bases from V and 4 bases from J, with 3 bases between. CDR3 nucleotide sequence: TGTGCCAGCAGTGAAGCGGCCACTGAAGCTTTCTTT. The encoded protein is CASSEAATEAFF.

The chain has TRBV9 and TRBJ2-1; 9 positions match TRBD2. The germline V gene has CDR1 SGDLS and CDR2 YYNGEE. V lost 3 bases to trimming and J lost 8 bases; unmatched junction nucleotides: 12. The CDR3 has 16 residues. DNA of the CDR3: TGTGCCAGCAGCGGCTACCTAGCGGGAAGAGACGATGAGCAGTTCTTC. As protein: CASSGYLAGRDDEQFF.

This clonotype was detected many times. This sequence joins TRBV24-1 and TRBJ2-2, with D tentatively TRBD2 (5 bases). Looked up from germline, CDR1 is KGHDR and CDR2 is SFDVKD. Trimming cost V 3 bases and J 3 bases, with 7 bases left between them. This CDR3 is built from 14 residues. The chain's CDR3 is CATSDRGYTGELFF. DNA of the CDR3: TGTGCCACCAGTGATAGAGGGTACACCGGGGAGCTGTTTTTT.

This clonotype has ten or more counts. V and J are TRBV12-3 or TRBV12-4 and TRBJ2-1; 7 bases map to TRBD2. Trimming took 6 bases from V and 12 from J; bases not matched to a gene: 8. There are 12 residues in the CDR3. DNA for the CDR3: TGTGCCAGCAGCCCTGCGGGAGAAGGGCAGTTCTTC. As protein: CASSPAGEGQFF.

This clonotype was seen many times. The chain uses TRBV7-6 and TRBJ2-1; no reliable D call. The CDR3 has 14 residues. Between the trimmed V and J ends, which lost 0 bases and 2 bases, there was a span of 5 bases. Germline-derived CDR1 and CDR2 are SGHVS and FNYEAQ. CDR3 in amino acids: CASSLAAAYNEQFF. The CDR3, as DNA: TGTGCCAGCAGCTTAGCGGCTGCCTACAATGAGCAGTTCTTC.

This clonotype was seen a handful of times. The CDR3 coding sequence is TGTGCCAGCAGCTTGAACTTCGTGCAGCCCCAGCATTTT. It specifies CASSLNFVQPQHF. This chain links TRBV5-5 with TRBJ1-5; D gene ambiguous. Germline CDR1 and CDR2: SGHKS and YYEKEE (reference sequence). The CDR3 extends over 13 amino acids. Trimming shortened V by 1 base and J by 7 bases, and 9 bases separated the two germline ends.